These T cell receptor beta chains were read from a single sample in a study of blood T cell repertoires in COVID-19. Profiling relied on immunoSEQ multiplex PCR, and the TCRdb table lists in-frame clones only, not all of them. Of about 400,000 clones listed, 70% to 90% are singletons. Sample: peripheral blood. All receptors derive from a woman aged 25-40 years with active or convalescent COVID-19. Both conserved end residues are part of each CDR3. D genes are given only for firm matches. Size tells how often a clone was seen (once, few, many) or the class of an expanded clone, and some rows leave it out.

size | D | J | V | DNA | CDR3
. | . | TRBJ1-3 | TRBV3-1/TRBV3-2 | TGTGCCAGCAGCCAAGATGGTCAGGGTGGAGACACCATATATTTT | CASSQDGQGGDTIYF
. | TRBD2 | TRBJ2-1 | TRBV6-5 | TGTGCCAGCGGCTTACTAGCGACCTACAATGAGCAGTTCTTC | CASGLLATYNEQFF
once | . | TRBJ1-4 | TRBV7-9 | TGTGCCAGCAGCCAACAGGACGGTGCTGGTGAAAAACTGTTTTTT | CASSQQDGAGEKLFF
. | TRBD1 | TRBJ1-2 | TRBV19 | TGTGCCAGTAGCAAACGGGACAGGGGGTATGGCTACACCTTC | CASSKRDRGYGYTF
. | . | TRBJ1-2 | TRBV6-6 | TGTGCCAGCAGTCGAGGGGGGGCAGGGATGGCCTCGAATGGCTACACCTTC | CASSRGGAGMASNGYTF
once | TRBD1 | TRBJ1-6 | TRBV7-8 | TGTGCCAGCAGCAAGGGACAGGGGGCGGGTTCACCCCTCCACTTT | CASSKGQGAGSPLHF
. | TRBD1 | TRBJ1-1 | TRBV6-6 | TGTGCCAGCAACGAAATTGGGACAGCGAACACTGAAGCTTTCTTT | CASNEIGTANTEAFF
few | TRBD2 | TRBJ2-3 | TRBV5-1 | TGCGCCAGCAGCTTGGCACTAGCGGGAGGGCCCCAAGATACGCAGTATTTT | CASSLALAGGPQDTQYF
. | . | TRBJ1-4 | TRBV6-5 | TGTGCCAGCAGACCTTATCAGGGAGGGCGCGAGGGACTGTTTTTT | CASRPYQGGREGLFF
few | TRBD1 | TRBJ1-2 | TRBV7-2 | TGTGCCAGCAGCTTAGACAGGGGCAACTATGGCTACACCTTC | CASSLDRGNYGYTF
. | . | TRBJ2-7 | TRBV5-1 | TGCGCCAGCAGCCGGGGGGGACAGGGTTCGATGGAGCAGTACTTC | CASSRGGQGSMEQYF
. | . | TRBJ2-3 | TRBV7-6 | TGTGCCAGCAGCCGCGAGACCCTCGAAGCAGGGGCCCCGGGGGGTACGCAGTATTTT | CASSRETLEAGAPGGTQYF
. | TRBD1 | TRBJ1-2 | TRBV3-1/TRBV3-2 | TGTGCCAGCAGCCAACAGACAGGGGAGGGCTATGGCTACACCTTC | CASSQQTGEGYGYTF
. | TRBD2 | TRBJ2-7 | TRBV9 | TGTGCCAGCAGCGTAGAACCTAGCGGGACCTACGAGCAGTACTTC | CASSVEPSGTYEQYF
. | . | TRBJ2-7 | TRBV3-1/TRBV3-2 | TGTGCCAGCAGCCTGCGAAGCGAGCAGTACTTC | CASSLRSEQYF
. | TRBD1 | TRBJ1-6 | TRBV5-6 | TGTGCCAGCAGCCCCTCACGGGACAGGGAGTGGACCCTCCACTTT | CASSPSRDREWTLHF
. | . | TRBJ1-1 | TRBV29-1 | TGCAGCGTCTTACAGGGAAGACGCACTGAAGCTTTCTTT | CSVLQGRRTEAFF
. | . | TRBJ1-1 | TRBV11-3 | TGTGCCAGCAGCTTAGATCAACAGGGTGAAGCTTTCTTT | CASSLDQQGEAFF
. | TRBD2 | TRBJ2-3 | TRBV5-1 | TGCGCCAGCAGCTTGTGGTCTAGCGGGAGCTCAGATACGCAGTATTTT | CASSLWSSGSSDTQYF
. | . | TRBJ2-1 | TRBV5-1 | TGCGCCAGCAGCTTGTCTGGAGACTACAATGAGCAGTTCTTC | CASSLSGDYNEQFF
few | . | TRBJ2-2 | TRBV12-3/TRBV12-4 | TGTGCCAGCAGTTTTGCAGGATTAGGGGAGCTGTTTTTT | CASSFAGLGELFF